The 15 T cell receptor beta chains given below trace back to one sample, sequenced in a study of blood T cell repertoires in COVID-19. Only in-frame clones appear in the TCRdb table, and some are missing; sequencing was by immunoSEQ multiplex PCR. The sample records some 200,000 clones, approximately 86% being singletons. Sequenced input: peripheral blood. These receptor sequences come from a young man with active or convalescent COVID-19.

This clone was seen a single time. This rearrangement joins TRBV12-5 to TRBJ1-4; possible D gene TRBD1, 5 bases. Germline V gene sequence: CDR1 LGHNT, CDR2 FRNRAP. This CDR3 has 16 amino acids. The ends were cut back, 0 bases at V and 3 bases at J, with 11 bases in the middle. In nucleotides, the CDR3 is TGTGCTAGTGGTTTGGTCGGGGGTTCGGCTAATGAAAAACTGTTTTTT. It yields the protein CASGLVGGSANEKLFF.

This chain's CDR3 is CASSLGQDYGYTF. The CDR3 region has the DNA TGTGCCAGCAGCCTTGGACAGGACTATGGCTACACCTTC. V gene TRBV6-5 combines with J gene TRBJ1-2; 7 nucleotides line up with TRBD1. Per the germline V gene, CDR1 is MNHEY and CDR2 is SVGAGI. The CDR3 runs 13 residues. The V gene end was trimmed by 6 bases and the J gene end by 3 bases; junction bases not matched to a gene: 4.

The chain has TRBV12-3 or TRBV12-4 and TRBJ1-5, with D perhaps matching TRBD1 (5 bases). The CDR3 spans 13 residues. Trimming stripped 3 bases from V and 11 bases from J, with 14 bases between. DNA for the CDR3: TGTGCCAGCAGTTTGGGCAGGGAGGGGACCCAGCATTTT. Its protein product is CASSLGREGTQHF.

This clone has a single count. This chain connects TRBV2 to TRBJ1-2; D perhaps matches TRBD1 (5 bases). The CDR3 is 14 residues long. Germline lookup yields CDR1 SNHLY and CDR2 FYNNEI. The V end was cut by 6 bases, the J end by 7 bases, with 18 bases between. The CDR3 DNA follows: TGTGCCAGCAGAGTTCAGGGCCCTGGTGGTGGCTACACCTTC. Its protein product is CASRVQGPGGGYTF. The whole variable domain, remainder taken from reference TRBV2 and TRBJ1-2, is EPEVTQTPSHQVTQMGQEVILRCVPISNHLYFYWYRQILGQKVEFLVSFYNNEISEKSEIFDDQFSVERPDGSNFTLKIRSTKLEDSAMYFCASRVQGPGGGYTFGSGTRLTVV.

Only a few counts were recorded for this clone. The rearrangement links TRBV19 to TRBJ1-5; no clear D gene. The germline gives CDR1 LNHDA, CDR2 SQIVND (reference sequence). Trimming took off 3 bases at V and 3 bases at J, with 12 bases between the two ends. The CDR3 has 15 amino acids. CDR3 protein: CASSMGEGTNQPQHF. The DNA of the CDR3 is TGTGCCAGTAGTATGGGCGAGGGAACCAATCAGCCCCAGCATTTT.

The chain employs TRBV10-3 and TRBJ1-3, with TRBD1 as a possible D gene (6 bases). The CDR3 has 17 amino acids. V shed 4 bases and J shed 2 bases, with 18 bases lying between them. Germline V gene data show CDR1 as ENHRY and CDR2 as SYGVKD. The DNA of the CDR3 is TGTGCCATCAGTGGGGGTACCGGGACAAAAGCTGGAAACACCATATATTTT. Residues: CAISGGTGTKAGNTIYF.

The rearrangement joins TRBV28 to TRBJ1-4; 10 nucleotides agree with TRBD1. This CDR3 is built from 15 residues. J lost 8 bases, V lost 3 bases, and 6 bases had no gene match. Germline V gene lookup returns CDR1 MDHEN and CDR2 SYDVKM. DNA of the CDR3: TGTGCCAGCAGTTTCGCGGGACAGGGGAAGGAAAAACTGTTTTTT. This sequence encodes CASSFAGQGKEKLFF.

This rearrangement joins TRBV30 to TRBJ1-1; 7 nucleotides agree with TRBD1. Germline CDR1 and CDR2: GTSNPN and SVGIG (reference sequence). There are 14 residues in the CDR3. Losses at the gene ends were 2 bases for V and 2 bases for J; bases not matched to a gene: 5. The CDR3 nucleotides read TGTGCCTGGAGTTGGGACAGAATAAACACTGAAGCTTTCTTT. This gives the protein CAWSWDRINTEAFF.

The genes are TRBV11-2 and TRBJ2-5, with TRBD1 matching over 8 bases. V lost 5 bases and J lost 3; bases outside the gene matches: 2. From germline, CDR1 is SGHAT and CDR2 FQNNGV. This CDR3 comprises 13 residues. CDR3 nucleotide sequence: TGTGCCAGCAGCCGGGGACAGGAAGAGACCCAGTACTTC. Translated, it gives CASSRGQEETQYF.

The chain employs TRBV5-5 and TRBJ2-3; D may be TRBD2 (5 bases). This CDR3 region has 13 residues. CDR1 and CDR2 from the germline V gene are SGHKS and YYEKEE (reference sequence). Trimming removed 7 bases from V and 1 base from J, with 10 bases in between. The CDR3 DNA reads TGTGCCAGCGAGGGCGGGCGCACAGATACGCAGTATTTT. Its protein product is CASEGGRTDTQYF.

This rearrangement joins TRBV3-1 (or the pseudogene TRBV3-2) to TRBJ1-2, with 12 nucleotides matching TRBD1. The CDR3 length is 15 residues. CDR1 and CDR2 (germline): LGHDT, YNNKEL (reference sequence). V lost 4 bases, J lost 7 bases, and 7 bases stayed unmatched. Written as DNA, the CDR3 is TGTGCCAGCAGCCCTGGGACAGGGGGCTTTAGTGGCTACACCTTC. It is translated as CASSPGTGGFSGYTF.

V usage is TRBV11-2 and J usage is TRBJ1-4; TRBD1 matches at 8 bases. The length of the CDR3 is 15 residues. CDR1 is SGHAT, CDR2 FQNNGV, per germline. V shed 5 bases, J shed 4 bases, and the junction held 6 bases outside the gene matches. DNA for the CDR3: TGTGCCAGCAGCCCATCGGGACAGGATAATGAAAAACTGTTTTTT. As protein: CASSPSGQDNEKLFF.

The chain has TRBV5-4 and TRBJ1-2; D remains ambiguous. The CDR3 covers 13 residues. The germline V gene has CDR1 SGHNT and CDR2 YYREEE (reference sequence). Trimming pared 1 base from V and 10 bases from J, leaving 14 bases between. CDR3 loop: CASSLPSTSYYTF. In nucleotides, the CDR3 is TGTGCCAGCAGCTTGCCTTCCACGAGTTACTACACCTTC.

V gene TRBV3-1 (or the pseudogene TRBV3-2) combines with J gene TRBJ2-7; TRBD2 aligns across 8 bases. The V gene end was trimmed by 0 bases and the J gene end by 3 bases; junction bases not matched to a gene: 13. Germline loops: CDR1 LGHDT, CDR2 YNNKEL (reference sequence). This CDR3 is built from 18 residues. DNA for the CDR3: TGTGCCAGCAGCCAAGAGCTTTTGGGTAGCGGGACTCTCTACGAGCAGTACTTC. Encoded protein: CASSQELLGSGTLYEQYF.

The gene calls are TRBV5-8 and TRBJ2-1; TRBD2 might be the D (6 bases). V shed 4 bases and J shed 5 bases, with 19 bases lying between them. The CDR3 runs 16 residues. The germline gives CDR1 SGHTS, CDR2 YDEGEE. CDR3 amino acids: CASSGMVLAINNEQFF. CDR3 nucleotides: TGTGCCAGCAGCGGGATGGTACTAGCTATTAACAATGAGCAGTTCTTC.